This T cell receptor (beta chain) stems from a study of monozygotic twins with inflammatory bowel disease. Study-level findings and limits: For IBD patients, clonotypes shared with others were fewer than for healthy twins, especially with disease activity.

The total RNA came straight from whole blood, and T cells were not sorted beforehand. The CDR3 contains 15 residues. Germline-derived CDR1 and CDR2 are SGHTA and FQGNSA. In eight separate reactions per sample, cDNA was generated. Added by template switching were UMIs that each held a 6-nucleotide sample barcode. With the 5' RACE reads reprocessed, TCRdb shows one record per CDR3 protein and no DNA. This sample lists approximately 160,000 distinct CDR3 sequences; its ten largest clones have just under 7.5%. As to this clonotype: The antigen remains undetermined.

This chain links TRBV7-2 with TRBJ1-1. Sequenced material: blood. The sequence was collected from a human donor with ulcerative colitis or Crohn's disease, or a healthy co-twin of an affected twin (not recorded which). The CDR3 here is CASSSNSPGLTEAFF.